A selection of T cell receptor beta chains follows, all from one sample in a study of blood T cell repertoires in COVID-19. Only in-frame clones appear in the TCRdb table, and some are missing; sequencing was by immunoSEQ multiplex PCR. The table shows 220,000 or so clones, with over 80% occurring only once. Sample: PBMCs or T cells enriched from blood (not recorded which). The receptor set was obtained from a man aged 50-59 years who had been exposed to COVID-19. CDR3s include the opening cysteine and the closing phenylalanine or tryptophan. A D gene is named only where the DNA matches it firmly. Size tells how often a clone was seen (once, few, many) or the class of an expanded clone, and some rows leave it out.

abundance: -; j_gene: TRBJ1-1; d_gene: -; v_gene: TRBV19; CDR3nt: TGTGCCAGTAGTATACCCCGAGGAGGGCGAATAACTGAAGCTTTCTTT; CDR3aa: CASSIPRGGRITEAFF
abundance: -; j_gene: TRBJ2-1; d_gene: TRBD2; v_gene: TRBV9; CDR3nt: TGTGCCAGCAGCGTAGGCGGGAGCCTCTCCTACAATGAGCAGTTCTTC; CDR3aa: CASSVGGSLSYNEQFF
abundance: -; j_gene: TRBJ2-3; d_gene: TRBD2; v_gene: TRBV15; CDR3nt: TGTGCCACCAGCAAAGATAAGCGGGGGGGCACAGATACGCAGTATTTT; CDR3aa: CATSKDKRGGTDTQYF
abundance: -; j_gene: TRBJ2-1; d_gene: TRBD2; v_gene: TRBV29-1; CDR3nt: TGCAGCGTTGCGACTAGCGTTGGGAATGAGCAGTTCTTC; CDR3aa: CSVATSVGNEQFF
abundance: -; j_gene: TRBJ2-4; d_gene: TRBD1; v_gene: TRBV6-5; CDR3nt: TGTGCCAGCAGCGGGGACAGGTTTGACATTCAGTACTTC; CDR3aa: CASSGDRFDIQYF
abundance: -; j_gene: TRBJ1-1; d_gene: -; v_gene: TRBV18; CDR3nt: TGTGCCAGCTCACAGGAAGGGGAGAACACTGAAGCTTTCTTT; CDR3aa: CASSQEGENTEAFF
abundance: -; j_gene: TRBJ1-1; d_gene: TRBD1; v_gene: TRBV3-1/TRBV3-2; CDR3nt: TGTGCCAGCAGACCTAACTTTAGGGGGCTCACTGAAGCTTTCTTT; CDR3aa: CASRPNFRGLTEAFF
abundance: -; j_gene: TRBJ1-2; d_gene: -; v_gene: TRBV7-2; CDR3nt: TGTGCCAGCAGCTACCAAGAGGGAAATAACTATGGCTACACCTTC; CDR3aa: CASSYQEGNNYGYTF
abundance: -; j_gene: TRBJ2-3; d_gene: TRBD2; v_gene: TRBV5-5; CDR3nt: TGTGCCAGCACCCGACGGGGGGTCACAGATACGCAGTATTTT; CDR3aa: CASTRRGVTDTQYF
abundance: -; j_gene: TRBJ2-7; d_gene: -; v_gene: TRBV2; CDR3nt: TGTGCCAGCAGTGAAGCCGCGGCGTCGAGCTCCTACGAGCAGTACTTC; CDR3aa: CASSEAAASSSYEQYF
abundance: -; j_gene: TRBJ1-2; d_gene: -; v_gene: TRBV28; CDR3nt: TGTGCCAGCAGTTTAAGTTCGGGAGGCTATGGCTACACCTTC; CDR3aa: CASSLSSGGYGYTF
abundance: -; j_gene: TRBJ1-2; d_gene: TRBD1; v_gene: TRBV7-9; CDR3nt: TGTGCCAGCAGGCATACAGGGGCCATAGATGGCTACACCTTC; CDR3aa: CASRHTGAIDGYTF
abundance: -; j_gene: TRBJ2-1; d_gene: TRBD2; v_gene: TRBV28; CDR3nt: TGTGCCAGCAGTCGGGGAGGGCGGGAATCGGTTGAGCAGTTCTTC; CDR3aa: CASSRGGRESVEQFF
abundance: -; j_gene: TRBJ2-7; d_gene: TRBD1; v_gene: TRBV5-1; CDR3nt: TGCGCCAGCAGCTTAACAGGGGGTGCAACCTACGAGCAGTACTTC; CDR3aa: CASSLTGGATYEQYF
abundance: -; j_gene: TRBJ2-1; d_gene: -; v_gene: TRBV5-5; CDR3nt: TGTGCCAGCAGCTTGGAGGGACTCCCTCCGGCAGATGAGCAGTTCTTC; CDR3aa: CASSLEGLPPADEQFF
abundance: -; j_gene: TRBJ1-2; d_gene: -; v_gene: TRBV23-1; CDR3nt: TGCGCCAGCAGTCAATCGATGGCCAGGGGTCATGGCTACACCTTC; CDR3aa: CASSQSMARGHGYTF
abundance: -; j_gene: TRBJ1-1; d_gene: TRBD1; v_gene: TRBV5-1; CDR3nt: TGCGCCAGCAGCTTGGCTTCAGGGGGCTTCACTGAAGCTTTCTTT; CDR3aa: CASSLASGGFTEAFF
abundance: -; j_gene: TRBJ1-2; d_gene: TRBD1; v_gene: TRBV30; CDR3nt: TGTGCCTGGAGTGTGGGGACAGGGTTCGGCTACACCTTC; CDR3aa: CAWSVGTGFGYTF
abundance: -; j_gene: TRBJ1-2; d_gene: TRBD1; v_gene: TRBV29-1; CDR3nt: TGCAGCGTTTTAGCAGGGGGCCACTATGGCTACACCTTC; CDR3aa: CSVLAGGHYGYTF
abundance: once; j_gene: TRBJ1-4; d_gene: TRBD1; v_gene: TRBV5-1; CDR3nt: TGCGCCAGCAGCTGGAGGACAGGGGAAGGAAAACTGTTTTTT; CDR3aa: CASSWRTGEGKLFF
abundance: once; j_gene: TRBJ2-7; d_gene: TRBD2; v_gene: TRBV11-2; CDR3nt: TGTGCCAGCAGCTTCGGTCTAGCGGGGGGTTATACTTACGAGCAGTACTTC; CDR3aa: CASSFGLAGGYTYEQYF
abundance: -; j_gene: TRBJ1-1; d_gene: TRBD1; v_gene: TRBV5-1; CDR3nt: TGCGCCAGCAGCTACCGGGGACAGACTGAAGCTTTCTTT; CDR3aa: CASSYRGQTEAFF
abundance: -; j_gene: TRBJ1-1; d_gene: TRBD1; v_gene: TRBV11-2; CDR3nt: TGTGCCAGCAGCTTCCACAGGGGCACTGAAGCTTTCTTT; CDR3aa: CASSFHRGTEAFF
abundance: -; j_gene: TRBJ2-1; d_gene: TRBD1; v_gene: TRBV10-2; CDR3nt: TGCGCCAGCAGTGAGTTTGGGACAGGAAGAAATGAGCAGTTCTTC; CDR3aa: CASSEFGTGRNEQFF
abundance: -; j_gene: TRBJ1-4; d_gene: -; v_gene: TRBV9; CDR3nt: TGTGCCAGCAGCTCCCAGGGAACCGTGTATGAAAAACTGTTTTTT; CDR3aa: CASSSQGTVYEKLFF
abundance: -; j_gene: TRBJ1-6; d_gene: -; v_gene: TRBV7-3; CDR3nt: TGTGCCAGCAGCTTAGAAGGAGGAGGGTCACCCCTCCACTTT; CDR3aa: CASSLEGGGSPLHF
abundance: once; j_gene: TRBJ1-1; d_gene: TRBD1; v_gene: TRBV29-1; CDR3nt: TGCAGCGTTGATGGCCAGGGGGCTAGAGGGGCTGAAGCTTTCTTT; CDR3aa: CSVDGQGARGAEAFF
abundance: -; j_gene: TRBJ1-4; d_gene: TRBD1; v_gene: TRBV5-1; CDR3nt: TGCGCCAGCAGCTTGCTGACAGGGGATACAGAAAAACTGTTTTTT; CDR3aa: CASSLLTGDTEKLFF
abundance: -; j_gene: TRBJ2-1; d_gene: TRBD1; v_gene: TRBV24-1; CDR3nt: TGTGCCACCAGTGACCACAGGGGGCGGATTTACAATGAGCAGTTCTTC; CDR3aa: CATSDHRGRIYNEQFF
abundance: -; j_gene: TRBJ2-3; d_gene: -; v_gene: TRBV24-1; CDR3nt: TGTGCCACCAGTGACACCCGACGGGACACAGATACGCAGTATTTT; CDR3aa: CATSDTRRDTDTQYF
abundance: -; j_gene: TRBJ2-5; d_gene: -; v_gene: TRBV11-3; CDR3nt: TGTGCCAGCAGCTTAGATCACGGGGAGACCCAGTACTTC; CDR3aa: CASSLDHGETQYF
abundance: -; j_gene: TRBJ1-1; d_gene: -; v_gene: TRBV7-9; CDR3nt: TGTGCCAGCAGCTTAGATTTAAACACTGAAGCTTTCTTT; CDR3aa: CASSLDLNTEAFF
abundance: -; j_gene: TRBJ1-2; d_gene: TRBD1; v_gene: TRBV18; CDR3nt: TGTGCCAGCTCACCGATCGTGACAGGGGATGGCTACACCTTC; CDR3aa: CASSPIVTGDGYTF
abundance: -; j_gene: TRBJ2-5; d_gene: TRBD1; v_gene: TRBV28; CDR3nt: TGTGCCAGCAGCCAATTCGGACAGGACCAAGAGACCCAGTACTTC; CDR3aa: CASSQFGQDQETQYF
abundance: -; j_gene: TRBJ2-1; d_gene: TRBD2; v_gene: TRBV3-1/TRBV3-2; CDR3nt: TGTGCCAGCAGCCCGAATCGGGGAGGGGATGAGCAGTTCTTC; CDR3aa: CASSPNRGGDEQFF
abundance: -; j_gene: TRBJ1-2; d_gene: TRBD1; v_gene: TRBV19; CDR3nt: TGTGCCAGTAGTACAGGGGGCTTGTCTTTCGGCTACACCTTC; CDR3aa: CASSTGGLSFGYTF
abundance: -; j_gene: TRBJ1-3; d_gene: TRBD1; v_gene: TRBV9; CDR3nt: TGTGCCAGCAGCCCTACGACAGGGTCCTCTGGAAACACCATATATTTT; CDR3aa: CASSPTTGSSGNTIYF
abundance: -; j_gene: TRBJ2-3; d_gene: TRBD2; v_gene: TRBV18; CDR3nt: TGTGCCAGCTCACAACTAGCGGGGGTGCATACGCAGTATTTT; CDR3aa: CASSQLAGVHTQYF
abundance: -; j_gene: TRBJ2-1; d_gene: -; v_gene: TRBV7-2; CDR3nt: TGTGCCAGCAGCACCCCAAACGTACTCAATGAGCAGTTCTTC; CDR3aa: CASSTPNVLNEQFF
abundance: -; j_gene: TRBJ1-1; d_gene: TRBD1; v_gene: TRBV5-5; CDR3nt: TGTGCCAGCAGCTTGAAGTTTTTGGGACAGGGAGTCACTGAAGCTTTCTTT; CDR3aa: CASSLKFLGQGVTEAFF
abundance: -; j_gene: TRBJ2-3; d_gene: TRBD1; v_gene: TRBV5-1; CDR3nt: TGCGCCAGCAGCCCCCGACAGGGTAAGGTGGATACGCAGTATTTT; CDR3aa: CASSPRQGKVDTQYF
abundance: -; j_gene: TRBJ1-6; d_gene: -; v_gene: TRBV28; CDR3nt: TGTGCCAGCAGTTTAGCGGGTTTTAATTCACCCCTCCACTTT; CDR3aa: CASSLAGFNSPLHF
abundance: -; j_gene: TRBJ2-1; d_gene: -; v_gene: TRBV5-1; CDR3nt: TGCGCCAGCAGCTTCTGGGCAGTGAGCTCCTACAATGAGCAGTTCTTC; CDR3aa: CASSFWAVSSYNEQFF
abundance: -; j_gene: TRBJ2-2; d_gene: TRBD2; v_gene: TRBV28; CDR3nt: TGTGCCAGCAGTTTTGGCGGGAGCTCGCCCGGGGAGCTGTTTTTT; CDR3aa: CASSFGGSSPGELFF
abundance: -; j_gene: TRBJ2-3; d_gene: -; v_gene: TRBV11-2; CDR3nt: TGTGCCAGCAGCTTATATAGAGAGCAGTATTTT; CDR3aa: CASSLYREQYF
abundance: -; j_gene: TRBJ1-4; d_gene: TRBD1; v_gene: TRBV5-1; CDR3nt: TGCGCCAGCAACCCAGGACAGGGGCCAAATGAAAAACTGTTTTTT; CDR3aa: CASNPGQGPNEKLFF
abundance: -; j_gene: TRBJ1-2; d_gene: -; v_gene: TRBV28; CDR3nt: TGTGCCAGCACCTCCACAGGACAGAACTATGGCTACACCTTC; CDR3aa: CASTSTGQNYGYTF
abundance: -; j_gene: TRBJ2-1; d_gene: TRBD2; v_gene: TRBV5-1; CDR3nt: TGCGCCAGCAGCTCCCTACCGGGGGGCAATGAGCAGTTCTTC; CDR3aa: CASSSLPGGNEQFF
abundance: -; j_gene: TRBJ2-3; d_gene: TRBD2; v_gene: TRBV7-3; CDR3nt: TGTGCCAGCAGCTCCCTTCCCCGGGAGGGGTCGGGCACAGATACGCAGTATTTT; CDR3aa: CASSSLPREGSGTDTQYF
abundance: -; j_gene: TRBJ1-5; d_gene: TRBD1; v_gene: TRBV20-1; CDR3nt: TGCAGTGCTAATGACCGGGGCAGGGGGGTCTGGCCCCAGCATTTT; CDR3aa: CSANDRGRGVWPQHF
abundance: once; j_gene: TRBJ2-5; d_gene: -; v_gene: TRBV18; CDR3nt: TGTGCCAGCTCACCATCGAGCGGTGACCAAGAGACCCAGTACTTC; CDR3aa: CASSPSSGDQETQYF
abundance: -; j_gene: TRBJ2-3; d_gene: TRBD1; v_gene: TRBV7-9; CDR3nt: TGTGCCAGCAGCCAGGGGGTAAAACCCACAGATACGCAGTATTTT; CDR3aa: CASSQGVKPTDTQYF